Below are 29 T cell receptor beta chains sequenced from a single sample in a study of blood T cell repertoires in COVID-19. Only in-frame clones appear in the TCRdb table, and some are missing; sequencing was by immunoSEQ multiplex PCR. Of under 250,000 clones listed, approximately 90% are singletons. Specimen: PBMCs or T cells enriched from blood (not recorded which). The receptors derive from a man in his thirties or forties who had recovered from COVID-19.

V usage is TRBV2 and J usage is TRBJ1-6, with D perhaps TRBD1 (6 bases). V gave up 7 bases and J gave up 9 bases, with 13 bases separating them. CDR3 size: 13 residues. CDR1 and CDR2 from the germline V gene are SNHLY and FYNNEI. CDR3 protein: CASTTGFGSPLHF. In DNA form, the CDR3 reads TGTGCCAGCACGACAGGATTCGGTTCACCCCTCCACTTT.

This sequence joins TRBV7-9 and TRBJ2-4; 8 bases are shared with TRBD2. Trimming cost V 7 bases and J 0 bases; bases outside gene matches: 8. This CDR3 spans 16 amino acids. Per germline, CDR1 SEHNR and CDR2 FQNEAQ (reference sequence). This chain's CDR3 is CASNFIAGLAKNIQYF. The CDR3 DNA is TGTGCCAGCAACTTTATAGCGGGACTAGCCAAAAACATTCAGTACTTC. Combining the CDR3 with reference TRBV7-9 and TRBJ2-4 gives the whole variable domain DTGVSQNPRHKITKRGQNVTFRCDPISEHNRLYWYRQTLGQGPEFLTYFQNEAQLEKSRLLSDRFSAERPKGSFSTLEIQRTEQGDSAMYLCASNFIAGLAKNIQYFGAGTRLSVL.

V is TRBV30 and J is TRBJ2-3; 15 bases fit TRBD2. V was clipped by 1 base and J by 2 bases; unmatched bases: 4. CDR1 and CDR2 from the germline V gene are GTSNPN and SVGIG (reference sequence). The CDR3 contains 17 residues. CDR3 protein: CAWSAWTSGRVTDTQYF. Written as DNA, the CDR3 is TGTGCCTGGAGTGCTTGGACTAGCGGGAGGGTCACAGATACGCAGTATTTT. Combining the CDR3 with reference TRBV30 and TRBJ2-3 gives the whole variable domain SQTIHQWPATLVQPVGSPLSLECTVEGTSNPNLYWYRQAAGRGLQLLFYSVGIGQISSEVPQNLSASRPQDRQFILSSKKLLLSDSGFYLCAWSAWTSGRVTDTQYFGPGTRLTVL.

The CDR3 reads CASARQGTDTQYF. The DNA for the CDR3 is TGTGCCAGCGCGCGACAGGGCACAGATACGCAGTATTTT. The rearrangement uses TRBV11-2 and TRBJ2-3, with D maybe TRBD1 (6 bases). There are 13 residues in the CDR3. The ends were cut back, 8 bases at V and 1 base at J, with 10 bases in the middle. Looked up from germline, CDR1 is SGHAT and CDR2 is FQNNGV. Full variable domain (rest looked up from reference TRBV11-2 and TRBJ2-3): EAGVAQSPRYKIIEKRQSVAFWCNPISGHATLYWYQQILGQGPKLLIQFQNNGVVDDSQLPKDRFSAERLKGVDSTLKIQPAKLEDSAVYLCASARQGTDTQYFGPGTRLTVL.

The CDR3 loop is CASSEWRGGNEKLFF. The CDR3 coding sequence is TGTGCCAGCAGTGAATGGAGGGGAGGCAATGAAAAACTGTTTTTT. This rearrangement joins TRBV2 to TRBJ1-4; D may be TRBD1 (5 bases). CDR3 size: 15 residues. The V and J ends lost 2 bases and 5 bases respectively, with 12 bases between them. Germline CDR1 and CDR2: SNHLY and FYNNEI.

The gene calls are TRBV19 and TRBJ2-7, with 8 bases identical to TRBD2. The CDR3 is 16 residues long. Looked up from germline, CDR1 is LNHDA and CDR2 is SQIVND (reference sequence). With V trimmed by 0 bases and J by 0 bases, 4 bases remained unmatched. CDR3 sequence (DNA): TGTGCCAGTAGTATAGATAGCGGGGTTTCCTCCTACGAGCAGTACTTC. It encodes CASSIDSGVSSYEQYF.

The CDR3 loop is CASSLEGGRVSPLHF. The DNA of the CDR3 is TGCGCCAGCAGCCTGGAGGGAGGAAGAGTTTCACCCCTCCACTTT. This chain connects TRBV5-1 to TRBJ1-6; D ambiguous. Germline V gene sequence: CDR1 SGHRS, CDR2 YFSETQ. V lost 4 bases and J lost 9, with 17 bases in between. The CDR3 consists of 15 residues.

The J gene is TRBJ1-3, the V gene TRBV5-6, with TRBD1 as a possible D gene (5 bases). CDR1 and CDR2 from the germline V gene are SGHDT and YYEEEE. V lost 0 bases and J lost 9, with 16 bases in between. The CDR3 has 15 residues. The CDR3: CASSLAPGGGGTIYF. In nucleotides, the CDR3 is TGTGCCAGCAGCTTGGCCCCCGGGGGTGGCGGCACCATATATTTT. Variable domain in full (rest from reference TRBV5-6 and TRBJ1-3): DAGVTQSPTHLIKTRGQQVTLRCSPKSGHDTVSWYQQALGQGPQFIFQYYEEEERQRGNFPDRFSGHQFPNYSSELNVNALLLGDSALYLCASSLAPGGGGTIYFGEGSWLTVV.

The gene calls are TRBV27 and TRBJ2-1, with 8 bases fitting TRBD2. V lost 7 bases and J lost 1; bases outside the gene matches: 6. CDR1 and CDR2 (germline): MNHEY, SMNVEV (reference sequence). This CDR3 is 15 amino acids long. CDR3 loop: CASKLLAGSYNEQFF. Here the CDR3 DNA reads TGTGCCAGCAAACTCCTAGCGGGTTCCTACAATGAGCAGTTCTTC.

The rearrangement uses TRBV28 and TRBJ1-5; possible D gene TRBD1, 6 bases. The CDR3 is 15 residues long. Deletions cut 6 bases from V and 2 bases from J, with 14 bases between. The germline V gene has CDR1 MDHEN and CDR2 SYDVKM. The chain's CDR3 is CASRGSDRRNQPQHF. The CDR3 bases are TGTGCCAGCAGAGGGTCTGACAGGCGCAATCAGCCCCAGCATTTT.

J is TRBJ1-4 and V is TRBV4-3; D not resolved. CDR3 length: 14 residues. V lost 0 bases and J lost 8, with 10 bases in between. Looked up from germline, CDR1 is LGHNA and CDR2 is YSLEER. This chain's CDR3 is CASSQDMSTEKLFF. The CDR3 region has the DNA TGCGCCAGCAGCCAAGATATGTCGACAGAAAAACTGTTTTTT.

The rearrangement links TRBV28 to TRBJ2-2; D is undetermined. The CDR3 is made up of 12 amino acids. Germline V gives CDR1 MDHEN, CDR2 SYDVKM. V lost 8 bases and J lost 0, with 4 bases in between. The CDR3 DNA follows: TGTGCCAGCTTAGCGAACACCGGGGAGCTGTTTTTT. Translation gives CASLANTGELFF. The whole variable domain, filled in from reference TRBV28 and TRBJ2-2, reads DVKVTQSSRYLVKRTGEKVFLECVQDMDHENMFWYRQDPGLGLRLIYFSYDVKMKEKGDIPEGYSVSREKKERFSLILESASTNQTSMYLCASLANTGELFFGEGSRLTVL.

This rearrangement joins TRBV14 to TRBJ2-5; D remains unclear. Trimming removed 4 bases at V and 7 bases at J, with 13 bases between. Germline V gene lookup returns CDR1 SGHDN and CDR2 FVKESK. The CDR3 consists of 13 residues. The CDR3 bases are TGTGCCAGCAGCCCTAATTATATCGGGACCCAGTACTTC. This encodes CASSPNYIGTQYF.

The gene calls are TRBV7-2 and TRBJ2-3; 7 bases are a match to TRBD2. This CDR3 comprises 18 residues. The J segment lost 4 bases and the V segment lost 1 base, leaving 14 bases of the junction unmatched. Germline loops: CDR1 SGHTA, CDR2 FQGNSA. The CDR3 protein is CASSLGVLAGTAADTQYF. The CDR3 region has the DNA TGTGCCAGCAGCTTAGGGGTGTTAGCGGGCACCGCCGCAGATACGCAGTATTTT.

This clone was detected only once. The genes are TRBV18 and TRBJ1-5; D may be TRBD1 (5 bases). CDR3 length: 14 residues. Trimming stripped 2 bases from V and 5 bases from J, with 10 bases between. Germline loops: CDR1 KGHSH, CDR2 LQKENI. CDR3 residues: CASSPSTVDQPQHF. The CDR3 DNA follows: TGTGCCAGCTCACCATCGACAGTGGATCAGCCCCAGCATTTT.

The chain has TRBV7-8 and TRBJ2-3, with D possibly being TRBD2 (6 bases). This CDR3 is 16 amino acids long. The germline CDR1 and CDR2 sequences are SGHVS and FQNEAQ. Trimming took 6 bases from V and 7 from J, leaving 23 bases between them. The CDR3 DNA is TGTGCCAGCAGTCATTCCGGGACTGGGGTTCCCAATACGCAGTATTTT. It encodes CASSHSGTGVPNTQYF.

J is TRBJ2-7 and V is TRBV20-1; tentative D call: TRBD1 (5 bases). The CDR3 totals 15 residues. Trimming removed 6 bases from V and 3 bases from J, with 21 bases in between. The germline V gene encodes CDR1 DFQATT and CDR2 SNEGSKA (reference sequence). This CDR3 is CSASSGRWPNYEQYF. CDR3 bases: TGCAGTGCCAGTTCAGGGCGCTGGCCCAACTACGAGCAGTACTTC.

CDR3 DNA: TGTGCCAGCAGCCAAGGGGAGGGAAGAGGGGCTTTCTTT. This encodes CASSQGEGRGAFF. This chain joins TRBV3-1 (or the pseudogene TRBV3-2) and TRBJ1-1, with D uncertain. The germline V gene has CDR1 LGHDT and CDR2 YNNKEL (reference sequence). V lost 1 base, J lost 11 bases, and 14 bases lay in between. The CDR3 extends over 13 amino acids.

The chain carries TRBV7-2 and TRBJ1-6, with TRBD1 as a possible D gene (5 bases). V lost 5 bases and J lost 0, with 14 bases in between. The germline CDR1 and CDR2 sequences are SGHTA and FQGNSA. CDR3 length: 17 residues. The CDR3 region has the DNA TGTGCCAGCAGCCCCTGGGACTCCAGCTCCTATAATTCACCCCTCCACTTT. This gives the protein CASSPWDSSSYNSPLHF.

This chain connects TRBV9 to TRBJ2-7; D remains ambiguous. V lost 2 bases and J 0 bases, leaving 12 bases between the germline ends. Germline values: CDR1 SGDLS, CDR2 YYNGEE. The CDR3 contains 15 residues. The CDR3 sequence is CASSVESTPSYEQYF. The CDR3 nucleotides are TGTGCCAGCAGCGTGGAGAGTACACCCTCCTACGAGCAGTACTTC. Variable domain in full (rest from reference TRBV9 and TRBJ2-7): DSGVTQTPKHLITATGQRVTLRCSPRSGDLSVYWYQQSLDQGLQFLIQYYNGEERAKGNILERFSAQQFPDLHSELNLSSLELGDSALYFCASSVESTPSYEQYFGPGTRLTVT.

The chain has TRBV4-1 and TRBJ1-1, with no clear D. Germline CDR1 and CDR2: MGHRA and YSYEKL. The V and J ends lost 3 bases and 0 bases respectively, with 11 bases between them. CDR3 length equals 15 residues. This CDR3 is CASSQRHSMNTEAFF. The CDR3, as DNA: TGCGCCAGCAGCCAGCGACACTCCATGAACACTGAAGCTTTCTTT.

The rearrangement joins TRBV12-3 or TRBV12-4 to TRBJ1-2, with 7 bases fitting TRBD1. The CDR3 runs to 13 residues. With 6 bases clipped from V and 4 bases from J, the junction kept 5 bases outside the gene matches. In nucleotides, the CDR3 is TGTGCCAGCAGCCCCGGGACAGCCTATGGCTACACCTTC. Translating it yields CASSPGTAYGYTF.

V is TRBV27 and J is TRBJ2-7; TRBD2 matches 8 bases. Per the germline V gene, CDR1 is MNHEY and CDR2 is SMNVEV (reference sequence). There are 15 residues in the CDR3. J lost 3 bases, V lost 5 bases, and 9 bases had no gene match. CDR3 nucleotide sequence: TGTGCCAGCAGTCTCCAGGAGACTAGCGTCTACGAGCAGTACTTC. Residues: CASSLQETSVYEQYF.

The chain is built from TRBV7-9 and TRBJ2-7; the match to TRBD2 covers 11 bases. The trim removed 2 bases at V and 5 bases at J, leaving 5 bases unmatched. The CDR3 totals 15 residues. Germline values: CDR1 SEHNR, CDR2 FQNEAQ (reference sequence). This chain's CDR3 is CASSLTSGRLNEQYF. The CDR3 DNA sequence: TGTGCCAGCAGCTTAACTAGCGGGAGACTTAACGAGCAGTACTTC. Drawing the rest from reference TRBV7-9 and TRBJ2-7, the complete variable domain is DTGVSQNPRHKITKRGQNVTFRCDPISEHNRLYWYRQTLGQGPEFLTYFQNEAQLEKSRLLSDRFSAERPKGSFSTLEIQRTEQGDSAMYLCASSLTSGRLNEQYFGPGTRLTVT.

The rearrangement uses TRBV30 and TRBJ1-1; D call uncertain. This CDR3 contains 11 residues. Germline V gene data show CDR1 as GTSNPN and CDR2 as SVGIG (reference sequence). V lost 0 bases and J 7 bases, leaving 6 bases between the germline ends. The CDR3 DNA is TGTGCCTGGAGTGTCAGAAATGAAGCTTTCTTT. Protein sequence: CAWSVRNEAFF.

The DNA for the CDR3 is TGTGCCAGCAGTTTTACTGCGGGGGAAAAACTGTTTTTT. Translated: CASSFTAGEKLFF. The rearrangement uses TRBV6-5 and TRBJ1-4; no firm D call. The V gene's germline CDR1 is MNHEY and CDR2 SVGAGI. V lost 4 bases and J lost 8, with 11 bases in between. The CDR3 extends over 13 amino acids.

The chain uses TRBV30 and TRBJ1-2; D remains unclear. This CDR3 comprises 10 residues. Trimming took off 7 bases at V and 7 bases at J, with 10 bases between the two ends. From germline, CDR1 is GTSNPN and CDR2 SVGIG (reference sequence). CDR3 sequence reads: CASREVGYTF. CDR3 DNA: TGTGCCTCGCGGGAGGTTGGCTACACCTTC.

This chain links TRBV19 with TRBJ1-2; 8 nucleotides align to TRBD1. V lost 5 bases to trimming and J lost 8 bases; unmatched junction nucleotides: 13. CDR3 length equals 15 residues. From germline, CDR1 is LNHDA and CDR2 SQIVND (reference sequence). CDR3 sequence reads: CASSVYGQGISGYTF. The CDR3 nucleotides are TGTGCCAGTAGTGTATATGGACAGGGTATTTCCGGCTACACCTTC.

Comment on this clone: Other DNA sequences in the sample encode the same CDR3. This chain joins TRBV18 and TRBJ2-7; D possibly corresponds to TRBD1 (6 bases). The CDR3 consists of 13 residues. The ends were cut back, 3 bases at V and 1 base at J, with 7 bases in the middle. Per germline, CDR1 KGHSH and CDR2 LQKENI. CDR3 sequence reads: CASSPGQSYEQYF. DNA for the CDR3: TGTGCCAGCTCACCTGGACAGTCCTACGAGCAGTACTTC. The full variable domain, with the rest looked up from reference TRBV18 and TRBJ2-7, is NAGVMQNPRHLVRRRGQEARLRCSPMKGHSHVYWYRQLPEEGLKFMVYLQKENIIDESGMPKERFSAEFPKEGPSILRIQQVVRGDSAAYFCASSPGQSYEQYFGPGTRLTVT.